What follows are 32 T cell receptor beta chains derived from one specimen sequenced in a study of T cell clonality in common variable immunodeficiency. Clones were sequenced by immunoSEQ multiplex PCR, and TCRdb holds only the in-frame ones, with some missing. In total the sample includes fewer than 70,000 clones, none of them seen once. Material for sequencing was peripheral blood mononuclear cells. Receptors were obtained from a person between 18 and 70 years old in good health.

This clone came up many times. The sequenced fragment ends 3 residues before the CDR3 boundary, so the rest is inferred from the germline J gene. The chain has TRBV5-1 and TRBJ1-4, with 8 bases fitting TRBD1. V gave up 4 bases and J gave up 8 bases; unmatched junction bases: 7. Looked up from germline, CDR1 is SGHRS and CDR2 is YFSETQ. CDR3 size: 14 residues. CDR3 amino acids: CASSGTGGQEKLFF. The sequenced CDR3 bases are TGCGCCAGCAGCGGGACAGGAGGCCAGGAAAAA.

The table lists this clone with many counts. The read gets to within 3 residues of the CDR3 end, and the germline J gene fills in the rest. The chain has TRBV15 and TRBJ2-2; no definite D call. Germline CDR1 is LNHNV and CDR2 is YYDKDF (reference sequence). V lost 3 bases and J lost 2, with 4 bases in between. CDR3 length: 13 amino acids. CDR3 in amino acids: CATSSRNTGELFF. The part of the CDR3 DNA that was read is TGTGCCACCAGCAGCAGAAACACCGGGGAG.

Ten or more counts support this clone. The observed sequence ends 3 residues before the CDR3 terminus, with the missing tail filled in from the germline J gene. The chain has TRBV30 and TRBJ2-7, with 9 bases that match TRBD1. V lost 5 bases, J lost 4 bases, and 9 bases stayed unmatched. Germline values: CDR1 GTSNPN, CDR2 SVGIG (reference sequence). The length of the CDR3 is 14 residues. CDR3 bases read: TGTGCCTGGGCTACCGGGACAGGGTGGTACGAG. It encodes CAWATGTGWYE. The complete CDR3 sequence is CAWATGTGWYEQYF.

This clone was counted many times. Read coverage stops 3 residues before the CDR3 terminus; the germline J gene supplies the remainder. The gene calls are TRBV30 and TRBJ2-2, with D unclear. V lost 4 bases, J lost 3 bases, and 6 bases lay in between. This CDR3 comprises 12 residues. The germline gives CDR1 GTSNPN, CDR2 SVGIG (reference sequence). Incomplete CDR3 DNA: TGTGCCTGGACAGTTGACACCGGGGAG. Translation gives CAWTVDTGE. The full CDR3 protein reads CAWTVDTGELFF.

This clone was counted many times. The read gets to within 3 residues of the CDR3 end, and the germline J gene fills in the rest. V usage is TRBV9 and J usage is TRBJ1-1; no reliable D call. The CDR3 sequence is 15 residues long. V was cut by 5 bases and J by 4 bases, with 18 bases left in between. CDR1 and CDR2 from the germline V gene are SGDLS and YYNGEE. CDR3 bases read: TGTGCCAGCAGTGCTTTCGGCGGGTCGGGCACTGAA. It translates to CASSAFGGSGTE. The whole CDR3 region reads CASSAFGGSGTEAFF.

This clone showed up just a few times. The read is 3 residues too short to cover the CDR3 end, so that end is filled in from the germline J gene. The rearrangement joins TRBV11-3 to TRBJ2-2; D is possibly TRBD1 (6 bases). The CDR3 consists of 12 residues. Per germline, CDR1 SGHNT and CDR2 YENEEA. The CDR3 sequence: CASSPRTVKLFF. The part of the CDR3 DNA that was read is TGTGCCAGCAGCCCGAGGACAGTTAAG.

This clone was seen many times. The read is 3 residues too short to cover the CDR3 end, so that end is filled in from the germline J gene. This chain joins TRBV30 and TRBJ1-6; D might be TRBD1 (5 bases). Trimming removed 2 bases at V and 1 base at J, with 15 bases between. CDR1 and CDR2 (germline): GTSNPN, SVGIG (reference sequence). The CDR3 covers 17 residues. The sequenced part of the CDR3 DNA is TGTGCCTGGAGTCTGGGCAGGACATCTTCCTATAATTCACCC. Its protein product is CAWSLGRTSSYNSP. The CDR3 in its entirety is CAWSLGRTSSYNSPLHF. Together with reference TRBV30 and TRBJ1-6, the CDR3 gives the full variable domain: SQTIHQWPATLVQPVGSPLSLECTVEGTSNPNLYWYRQAAGRGLQLLFYSVGIGQISSEVPQNLSASRPQDRQFILSSKKLLLSDSGFYLCAWSLGRTSSYNSPLHFGNGTRLTVT.

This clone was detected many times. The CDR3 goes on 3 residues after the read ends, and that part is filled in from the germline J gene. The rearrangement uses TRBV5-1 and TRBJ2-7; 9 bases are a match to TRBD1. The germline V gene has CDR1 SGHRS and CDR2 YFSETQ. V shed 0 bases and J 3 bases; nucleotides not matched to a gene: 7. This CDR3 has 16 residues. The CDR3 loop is CASSLGGWDRVYEQYF. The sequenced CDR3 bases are TGCGCCAGCAGCTTGGGGGGATGGGACAGGGTCTACGAG. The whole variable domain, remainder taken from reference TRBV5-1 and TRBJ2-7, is KAGVTQTPRYLIKTRGQQVTLSCSPISGHRSVSWYQQTPGQGLQFLFEYFSETQRNKGNFPGRFSGRQFSNSRSEMNVSTLELGDSALYLCASSLGGWDRVYEQYFGPGTRLTVT.

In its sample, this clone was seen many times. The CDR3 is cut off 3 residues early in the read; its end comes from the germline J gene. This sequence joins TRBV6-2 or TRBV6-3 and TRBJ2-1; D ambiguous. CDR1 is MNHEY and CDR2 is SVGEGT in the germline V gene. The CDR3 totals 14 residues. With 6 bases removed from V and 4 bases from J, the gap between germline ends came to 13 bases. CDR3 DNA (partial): TGTGCCAGCAGGTGGCTAGATGGGTACAATGAG. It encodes CASRWLDGYNE. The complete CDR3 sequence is CASRWLDGYNEQFF.

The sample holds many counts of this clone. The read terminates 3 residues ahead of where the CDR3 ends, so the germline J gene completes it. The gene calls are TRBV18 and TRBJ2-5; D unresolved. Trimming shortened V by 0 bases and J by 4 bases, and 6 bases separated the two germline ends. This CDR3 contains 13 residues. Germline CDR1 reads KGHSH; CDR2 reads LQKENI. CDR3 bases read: TGTGCCAGCTCACCACCCATTAGAGAGACC. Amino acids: CASSPPIRET. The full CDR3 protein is CASSPPIRETQYF.

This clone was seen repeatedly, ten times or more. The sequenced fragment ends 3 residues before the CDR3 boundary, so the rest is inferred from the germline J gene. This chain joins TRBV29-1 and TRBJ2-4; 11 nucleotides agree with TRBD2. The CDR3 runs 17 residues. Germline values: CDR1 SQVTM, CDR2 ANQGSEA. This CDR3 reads CSVEDPSSGRPPMVQYF. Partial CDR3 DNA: TGCAGCGTTGAAGACCCCTCTAGCGGGAGGCCCCCTATGGTT. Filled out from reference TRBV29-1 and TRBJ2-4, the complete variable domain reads SAVISQKPSRDICQRGTSLTIQCQVDSQVTMMFWYRQQPGQSLTLIATANQGSEATYESGFVIDKFPISRPNLTFSTLTVSNMSPEDSSIYLCSVEDPSSGRPPMVQYFGAGTRLSVL.

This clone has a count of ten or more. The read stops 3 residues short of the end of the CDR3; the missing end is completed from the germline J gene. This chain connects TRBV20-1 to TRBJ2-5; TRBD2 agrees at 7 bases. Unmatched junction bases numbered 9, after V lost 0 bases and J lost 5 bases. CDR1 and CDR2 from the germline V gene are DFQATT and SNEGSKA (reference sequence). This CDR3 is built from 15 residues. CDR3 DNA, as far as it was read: TGCAGTGCTAGAGATATCCAGCGGGACGGGGAGACC. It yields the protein CSARDIQRDGET. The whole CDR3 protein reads CSARDIQRDGETQYF.

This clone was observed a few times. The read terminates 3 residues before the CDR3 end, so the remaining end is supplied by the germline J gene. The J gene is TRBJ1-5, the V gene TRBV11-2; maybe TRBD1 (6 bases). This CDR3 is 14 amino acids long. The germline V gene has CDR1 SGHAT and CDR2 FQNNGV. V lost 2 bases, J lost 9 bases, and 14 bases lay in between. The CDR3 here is CASSLSTGGAPQHF. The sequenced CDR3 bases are TGTGCCAGCAGCTTATCGACAGGTGGGGCGCCC.

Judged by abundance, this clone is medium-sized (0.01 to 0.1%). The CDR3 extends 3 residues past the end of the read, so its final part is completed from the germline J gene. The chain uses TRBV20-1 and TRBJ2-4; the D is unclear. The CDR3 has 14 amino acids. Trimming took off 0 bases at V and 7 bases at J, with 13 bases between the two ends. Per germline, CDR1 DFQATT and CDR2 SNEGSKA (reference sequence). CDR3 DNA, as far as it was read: TGCAGTGCTAGAGATGGCCAGGAGTGGAACATT. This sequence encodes CSARDGQEWNI. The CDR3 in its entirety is CSARDGQEWNIQYF.

The CDR3 here is CASSPAGQGGYGYTF. The CDR3 bases that were read are TGTGCCAGCTCACCCGCGGGACAGGGGGGCTATGGC. V and J are TRBV18 and TRBJ1-2, with 11 bases matching TRBD1. The read stops 3 residues short of the end of the CDR3; the missing end is completed from the germline J gene. The CDR3 extends over 15 amino acids. With 3 bases clipped from V and 4 bases from J, the junction kept 4 bases outside the gene matches. CDR1 KGHSH and CDR2 LQKENI come from the germline V gene.

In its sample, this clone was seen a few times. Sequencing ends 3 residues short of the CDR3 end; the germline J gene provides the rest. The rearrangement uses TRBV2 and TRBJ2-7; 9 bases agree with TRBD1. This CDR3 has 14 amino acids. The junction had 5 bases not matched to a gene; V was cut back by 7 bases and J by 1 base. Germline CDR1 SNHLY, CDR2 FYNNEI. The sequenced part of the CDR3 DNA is TGTGCCAGCACCTCCGGGACAGGGTCCTACGAG. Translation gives CASTSGTGSYE. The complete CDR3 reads CASTSGTGSYEQYF.

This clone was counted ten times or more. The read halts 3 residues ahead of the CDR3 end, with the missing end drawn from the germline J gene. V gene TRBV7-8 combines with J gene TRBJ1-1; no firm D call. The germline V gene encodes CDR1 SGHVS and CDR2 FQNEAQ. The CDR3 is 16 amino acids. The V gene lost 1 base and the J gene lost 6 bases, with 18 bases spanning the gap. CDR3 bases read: TGTGCCAGCAGCTTAGATCCGGGGAGTGTGTTAGCTGAA. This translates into CASSLDPGSVLAE. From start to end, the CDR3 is CASSLDPGSVLAEAFF. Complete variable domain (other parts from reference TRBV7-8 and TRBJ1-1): GAGVSQSPRYKVAKRGQDVALRCDPISGHVSLFWYQQALGQGPEFLTYFQNEAQLDKSGLPSDRFFAERPEGSVSTLKIQRTQQEDSAVYLCASSLDPGSVLAEAFFGQGTRLTVV.

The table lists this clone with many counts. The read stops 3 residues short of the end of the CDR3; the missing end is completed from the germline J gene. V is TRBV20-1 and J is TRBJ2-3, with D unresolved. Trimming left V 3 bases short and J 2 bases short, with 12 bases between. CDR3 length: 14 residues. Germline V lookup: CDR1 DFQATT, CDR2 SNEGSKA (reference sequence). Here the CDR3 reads CSASLAALTDTQYF. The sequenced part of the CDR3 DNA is TGCAGTGCTAGTCTGGCGGCACTCACAGATACG.

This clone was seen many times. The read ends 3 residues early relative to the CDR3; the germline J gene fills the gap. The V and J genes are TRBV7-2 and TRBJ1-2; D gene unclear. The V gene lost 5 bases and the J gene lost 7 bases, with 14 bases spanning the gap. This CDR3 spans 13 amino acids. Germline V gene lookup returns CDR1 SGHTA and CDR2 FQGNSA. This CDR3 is CASSPRQVSGYTF. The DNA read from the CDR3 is TGTGCCAGCAGCCCGAGGCAGGTTTCTGGC.

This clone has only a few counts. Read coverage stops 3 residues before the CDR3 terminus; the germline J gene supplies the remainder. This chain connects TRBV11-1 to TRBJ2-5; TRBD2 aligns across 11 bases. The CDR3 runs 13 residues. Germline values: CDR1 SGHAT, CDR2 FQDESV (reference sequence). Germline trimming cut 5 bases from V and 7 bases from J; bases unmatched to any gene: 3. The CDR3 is CASSGLAGGTQYF. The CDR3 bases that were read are TGTGCCAGCAGCGGGCTAGCGGGAGGGACC.

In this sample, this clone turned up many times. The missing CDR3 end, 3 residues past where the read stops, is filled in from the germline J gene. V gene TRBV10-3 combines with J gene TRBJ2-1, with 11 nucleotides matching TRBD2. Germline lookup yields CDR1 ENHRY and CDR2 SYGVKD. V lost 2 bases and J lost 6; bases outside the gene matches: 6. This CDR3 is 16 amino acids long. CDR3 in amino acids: CAISELGLAASNEQFF. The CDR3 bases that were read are TGTGCCATCAGTGAGCTGGGACTAGCGGCTAGCAATGAG.

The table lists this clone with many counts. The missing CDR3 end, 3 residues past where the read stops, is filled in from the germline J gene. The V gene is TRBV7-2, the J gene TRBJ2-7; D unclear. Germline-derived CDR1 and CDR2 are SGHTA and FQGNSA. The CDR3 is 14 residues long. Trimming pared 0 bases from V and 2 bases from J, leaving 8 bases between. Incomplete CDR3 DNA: TGTGCCAGCAGCTTAGCGTGGCCCACCTACGAG. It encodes CASSLAWPTYE. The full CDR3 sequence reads CASSLAWPTYEQYF.

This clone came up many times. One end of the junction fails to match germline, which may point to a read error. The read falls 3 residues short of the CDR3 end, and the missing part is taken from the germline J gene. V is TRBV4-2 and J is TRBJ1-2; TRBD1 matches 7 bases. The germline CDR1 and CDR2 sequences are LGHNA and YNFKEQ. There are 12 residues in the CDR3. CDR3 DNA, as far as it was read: TGCGCCAGCAGTTCCCACAGGGGTGGC. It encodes CASSSHRGG. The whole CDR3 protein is CASSSHRGGYTF.

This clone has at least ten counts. CDR3 bases read: TGTGCCAGCAGCTTGGTGGCAGGGGGGTCATACAATGAG. Its translation: CASSLVAGGSYNE. The entire CDR3 protein reads CASSLVAGGSYNEQFF. The chain employs TRBV5-4 and TRBJ2-1, with D possibly matching TRBD1 (7 bases). The read terminates 3 residues before the CDR3 end, so the remaining end is supplied by the germline J gene. CDR1 and CDR2 (germline): SGHNT, YYREEE (reference sequence). The V gene lost 0 bases and the J gene lost 4 bases, with 14 bases spanning the gap. CDR3 length: 16 amino acids.

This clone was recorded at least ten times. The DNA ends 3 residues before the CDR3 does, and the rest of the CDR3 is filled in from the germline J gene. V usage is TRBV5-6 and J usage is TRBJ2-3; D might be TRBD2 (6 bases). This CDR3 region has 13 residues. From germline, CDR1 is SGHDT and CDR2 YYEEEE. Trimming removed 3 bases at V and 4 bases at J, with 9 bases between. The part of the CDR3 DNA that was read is TGTGCCAGCAGCTATCGCGGGGCAGATACG. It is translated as CASSYRGADT. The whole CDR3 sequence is CASSYRGADTQYF.

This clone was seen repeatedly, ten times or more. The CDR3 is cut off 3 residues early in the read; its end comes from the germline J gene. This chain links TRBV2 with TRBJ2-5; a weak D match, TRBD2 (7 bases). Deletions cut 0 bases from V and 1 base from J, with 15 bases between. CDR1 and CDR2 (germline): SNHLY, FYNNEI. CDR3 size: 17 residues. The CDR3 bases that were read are TGTGCCAGCAGTGAAGCACAGGGAGGGGCGGTCCAAGAGACC. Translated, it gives CASSEAQGGAVQET. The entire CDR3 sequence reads CASSEAQGGAVQETQYF.

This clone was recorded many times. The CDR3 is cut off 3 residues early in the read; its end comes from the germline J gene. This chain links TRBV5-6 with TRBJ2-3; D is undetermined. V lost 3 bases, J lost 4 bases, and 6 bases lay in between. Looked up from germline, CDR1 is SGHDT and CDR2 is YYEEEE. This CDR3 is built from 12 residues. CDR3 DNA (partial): TGTGCCAGCAGCTATATATCAGATACG. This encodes CASSYISDT. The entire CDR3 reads CASSYISDTQYF.

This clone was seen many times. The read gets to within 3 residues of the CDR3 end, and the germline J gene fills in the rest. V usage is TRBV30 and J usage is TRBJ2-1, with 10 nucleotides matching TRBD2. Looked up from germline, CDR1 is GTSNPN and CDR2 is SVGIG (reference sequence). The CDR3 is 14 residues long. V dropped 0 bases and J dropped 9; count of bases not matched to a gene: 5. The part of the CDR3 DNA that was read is TGTGCCTGGAGTGTTGGGCTAGCGGGAGTTGAG. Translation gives CAWSVGLAGVE. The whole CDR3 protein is CAWSVGLAGVEQFF.

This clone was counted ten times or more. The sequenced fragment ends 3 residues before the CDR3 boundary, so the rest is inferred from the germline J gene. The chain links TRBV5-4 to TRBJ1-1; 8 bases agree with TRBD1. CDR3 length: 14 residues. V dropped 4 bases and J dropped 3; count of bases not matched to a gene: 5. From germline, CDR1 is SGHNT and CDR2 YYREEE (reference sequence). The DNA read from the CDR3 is TGTGCCAGCAGCCAGCAGGGGGCGGACACTGAA. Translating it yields CASSQQGADTE. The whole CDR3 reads CASSQQGADTEAFF.

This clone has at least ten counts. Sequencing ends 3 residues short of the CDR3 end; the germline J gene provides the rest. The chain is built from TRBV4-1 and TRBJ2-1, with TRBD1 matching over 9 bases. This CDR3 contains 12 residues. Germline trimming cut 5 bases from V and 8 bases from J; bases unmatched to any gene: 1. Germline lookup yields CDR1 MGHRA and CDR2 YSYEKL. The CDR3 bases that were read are TGCGCCAGCAGCAGGGACAGGGATGAG. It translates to CASSRDRDE. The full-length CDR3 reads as CASSRDRDEQFF.

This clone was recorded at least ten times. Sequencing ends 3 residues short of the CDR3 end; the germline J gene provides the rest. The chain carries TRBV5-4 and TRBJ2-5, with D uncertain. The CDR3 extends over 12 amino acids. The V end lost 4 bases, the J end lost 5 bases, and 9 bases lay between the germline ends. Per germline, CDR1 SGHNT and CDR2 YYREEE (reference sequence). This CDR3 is CASSPGHETQYF. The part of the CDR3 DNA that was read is TGTGCCAGCAGCCCAGGTCATGAGACC.

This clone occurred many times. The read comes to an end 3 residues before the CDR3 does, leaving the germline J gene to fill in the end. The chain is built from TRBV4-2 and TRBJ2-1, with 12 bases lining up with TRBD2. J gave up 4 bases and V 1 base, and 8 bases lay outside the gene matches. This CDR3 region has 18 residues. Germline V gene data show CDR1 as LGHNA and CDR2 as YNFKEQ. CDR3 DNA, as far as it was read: TGTGCCAGCAGCCAAGTTTCTAGCGGGAGGGCCTCTTACAATGAG. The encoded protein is CASSQVSSGRASYNE. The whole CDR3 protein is CASSQVSSGRASYNEQFF.